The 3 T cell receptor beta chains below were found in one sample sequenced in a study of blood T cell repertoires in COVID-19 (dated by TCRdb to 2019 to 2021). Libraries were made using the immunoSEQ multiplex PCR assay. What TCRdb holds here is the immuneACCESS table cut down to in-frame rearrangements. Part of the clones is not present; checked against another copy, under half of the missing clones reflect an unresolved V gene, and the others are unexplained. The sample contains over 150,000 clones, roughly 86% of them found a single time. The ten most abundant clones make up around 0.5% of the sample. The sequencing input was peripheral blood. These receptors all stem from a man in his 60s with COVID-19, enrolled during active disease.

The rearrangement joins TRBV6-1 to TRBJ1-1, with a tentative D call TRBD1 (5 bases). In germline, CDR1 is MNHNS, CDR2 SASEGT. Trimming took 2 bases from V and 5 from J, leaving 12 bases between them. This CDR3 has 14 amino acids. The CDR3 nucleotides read TGTGCCAGCAGTGAACCCAGGGTGGGGACTGAAGCTTTCTTT. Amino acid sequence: CASSEPRVGTEAFF.

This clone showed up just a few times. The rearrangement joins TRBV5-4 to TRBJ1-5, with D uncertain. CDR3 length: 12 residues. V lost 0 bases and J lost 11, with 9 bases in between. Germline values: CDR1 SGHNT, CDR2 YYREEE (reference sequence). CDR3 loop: CASSLDMQAQHF. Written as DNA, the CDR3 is TGTGCCAGCAGCTTGGATATGCAGGCCCAGCATTTT.

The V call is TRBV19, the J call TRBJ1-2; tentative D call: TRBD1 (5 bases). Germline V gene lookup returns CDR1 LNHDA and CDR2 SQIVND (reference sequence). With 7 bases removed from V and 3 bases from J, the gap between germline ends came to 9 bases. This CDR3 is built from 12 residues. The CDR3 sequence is CASTETDYGYTF. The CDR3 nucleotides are TGTGCCAGTACCGAGACAGACTATGGCTACACCTTC.